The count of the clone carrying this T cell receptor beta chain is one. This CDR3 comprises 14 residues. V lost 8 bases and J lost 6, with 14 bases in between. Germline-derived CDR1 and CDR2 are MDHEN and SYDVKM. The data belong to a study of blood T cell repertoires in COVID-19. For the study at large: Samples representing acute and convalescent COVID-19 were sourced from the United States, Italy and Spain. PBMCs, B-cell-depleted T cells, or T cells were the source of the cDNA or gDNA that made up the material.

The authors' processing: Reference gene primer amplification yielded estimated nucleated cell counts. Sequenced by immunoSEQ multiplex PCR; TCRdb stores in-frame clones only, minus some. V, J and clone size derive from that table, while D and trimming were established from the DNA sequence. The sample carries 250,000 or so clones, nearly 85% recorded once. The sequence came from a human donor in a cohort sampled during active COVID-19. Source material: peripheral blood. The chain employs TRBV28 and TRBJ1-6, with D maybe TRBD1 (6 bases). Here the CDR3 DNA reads TGTGCCAGCTGTCCGGGACAAGTTAATTCACCCCTCCACTTT. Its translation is CASCPGQVNSPLHF.